This section outlines one T cell receptor (beta chain) sequence together with its context. Trimming took off 1 base at V and 7 bases at J, with 11 bases between the two ends. Germline lookup yields CDR1 MNHEY and CDR2 SVGEGT. This CDR3 spans 13 amino acids. This sample stems from a study of blood T cell repertoires in COVID-19. Study details: PBMCs, B-cell-depleted T cells, or T cells provided the cDNA or gDNA that made up the material.

In the study's own analysis: Amplified reference gene primers provided the basis for estimating nucleated cell counts. The repertoire was sequenced with immunoSEQ multiplex PCR; TCRdb's copy has only in-frame clones and lacks some. V and J calls and clone size come straight from that table; D and trimming were deduced from the DNA. In the table there are around 360,000 clones, 87% of which are singletons. The sample taken for sequencing was PBMCs or T cells enriched from blood (not recorded which). The chain combines TRBV6-2 or TRBV6-3 with TRBJ2-7; maybe TRBD1 (7 bases). The receptor was isolated from a woman aged 25-40 years who had recovered from COVID-19. The CDR3 nucleotides read TGTGCCAGCAGTTACTGGAGGGGGCAAGAGCAGTACTTC. This codes for CASSYWRGQEQYF.